This T cell receptor (beta chain) was sequenced during a study of T cells in Graves' hyperthyroidism and ophthalmopathy. Findings and caveats of the study: The model made its ophthalmopathy prediction, and onset followed a median approximately 6 months later. In the blood, most expanded thyroid clonotypes above 0.001 appeared as well.

Patients having uncontrolled infection, another autoimmune disease, pregnancy or lactation were not included. Germline CDR1 DFQATT, CDR2 SNEGSKA (reference sequence). The CDR3 has 14 amino acids. Points on this clonotype: The antigen remains undetermined. The germline gene is not matched at one end of the junction; a read error may be the cause.

Amplified regions were TCR beta CDR3 sequences from RNA transcripts. The HTBI primer set was used in a first-round RT-PCR of the TCR CDR3. TCRdb used MiXCR to reprocess the multiplex PCR reads, holding one entry per CDR3 protein. Counted here are approximately 510,000 distinct CDR3 sequences, 46% occurring once; the ten biggest clones make up around 44%. The sample comprised peripheral blood or thyroid tissue (not recorded which). This clonotype was obtained from an adult woman with Graves' disease, either hyperthyroidism or ophthalmopathy (not recorded which). The genes are TRBV20-1 and TRBJ2-7; either TRBD1 or TRBD2 may supply D (7 bases each). The CDR3 region has the DNA TGCAGTGCTAGTGCAGACAGGGAGGGCAGTAGGGAAATCTTC. Its translation is CSASADREGSREIF.